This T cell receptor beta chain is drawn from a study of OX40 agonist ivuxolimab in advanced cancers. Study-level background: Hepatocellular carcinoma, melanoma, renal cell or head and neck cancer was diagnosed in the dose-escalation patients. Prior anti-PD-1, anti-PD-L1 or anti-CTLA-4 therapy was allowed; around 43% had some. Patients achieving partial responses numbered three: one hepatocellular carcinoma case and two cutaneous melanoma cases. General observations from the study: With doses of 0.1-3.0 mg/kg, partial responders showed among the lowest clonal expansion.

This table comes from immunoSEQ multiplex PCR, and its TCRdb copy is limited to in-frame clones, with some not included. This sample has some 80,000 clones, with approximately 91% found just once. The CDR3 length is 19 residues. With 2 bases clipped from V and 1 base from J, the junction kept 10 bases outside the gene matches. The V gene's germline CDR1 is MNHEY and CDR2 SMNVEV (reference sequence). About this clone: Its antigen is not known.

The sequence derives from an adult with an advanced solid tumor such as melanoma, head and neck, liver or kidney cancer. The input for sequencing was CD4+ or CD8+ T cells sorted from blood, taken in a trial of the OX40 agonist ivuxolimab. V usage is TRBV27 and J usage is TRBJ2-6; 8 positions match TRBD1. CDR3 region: CASSLIVNRGSSGANVLTF. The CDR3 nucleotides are TGTGCCAGCAGTTTAATTGTTAACAGGGGGTCATCTGGGGCCAACGTCCTGACTTTC.